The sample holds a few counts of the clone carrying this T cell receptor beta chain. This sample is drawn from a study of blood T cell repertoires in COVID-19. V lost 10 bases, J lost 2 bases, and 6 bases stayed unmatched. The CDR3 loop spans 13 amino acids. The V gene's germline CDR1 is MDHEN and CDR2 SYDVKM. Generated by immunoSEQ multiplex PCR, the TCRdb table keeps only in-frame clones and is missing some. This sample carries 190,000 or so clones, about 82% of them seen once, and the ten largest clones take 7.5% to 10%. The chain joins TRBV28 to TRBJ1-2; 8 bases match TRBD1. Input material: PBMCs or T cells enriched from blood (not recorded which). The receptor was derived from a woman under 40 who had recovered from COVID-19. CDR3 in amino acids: CATEDRANYGYTF. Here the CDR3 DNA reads TGTGCCACCGAGGACAGGGCGAACTATGGCTACACCTTC.